A selection of T cell receptor beta chains follows, all from one sample in a study of T cells in Graves' hyperthyroidism and ophthalmopathy. Via MiXCR, TCRdb re-called the multiplex PCR reads, giving one row per CDR3 protein. This repertoire shows hundreds of thousands of distinct CDR3 sequences, more than 14% found once; its top ten account for 12%. Source material: blood. The origin of the receptors is a woman aged 50 to 65 with Graves' ophthalmopathy. The CDR3 runs from the conserved cysteine through the conserved F or W.

j_call v_call cdr3_aa
TRBJ1-2 TRBV9 CASSVSGGGGYTF
TRBJ2-7 TRBV6-1 CASSERNRGRGPSYEQYF
TRBJ1-4 TRBV7-2 CASSLTDYRARGEKLFF
TRBJ1-5 TRBV30 CAWSFLGQGNQPQHF
TRBJ2-2 TRBV27 CATTSGSFGPTGELFF
TRBJ2-7 TRBV28 CASQLRTGDYEQYF
TRBJ2-7 TRBV5-6 CASSVQGASSYEQYF
TRBJ2-7 TRBV6-6 CASSYSPSGRRTYEQYF
TRBJ2-2 TRBV30 CAWRAERTGELFF
TRBJ1-1 TRBV6-2/TRBV6-3 CASSYSIMEARPNTEAFF
TRBJ1-1 TRBV7-9 CASSRTTGKMGTEAFF
TRBJ2-3 TRBV20-1 CSASYSSPTDTQYF
TRBJ2-7 TRBV19 CASSSAGSFDEQYF
TRBJ1-1 TRBV7-2 CASTHGRINTEAFF
TRBJ2-3 TRBV3-1 CASSHRLAIMGHKDTQYF
TRBJ2-1 TRBV20-1 CSARDSKREASSYNEQFF
TRBJ2-1 TRBV14 CASSRKRTWGDEQFF
TRBJ2-7 TRBV11-2 CASSSVDYWGYEQYF
TRBJ2-1 TRBV6-2/TRBV6-3 CASSRQREVRNEQFF
TRBJ2-1 TRBV24-1 CATSDTRRSSYNEQFF
TRBJ2-1 TRBV6-2/TRBV6-3 CASSYPWDRDNEQFF
TRBJ2-2 TRBV3-1 CASSYHGGDTGELFF
TRBJ2-3 TRBV5-1 CASSFDRTTQYF
TRBJ2-7 TRBV5-1 CASSLVQDTEQYF
TRBJ1-5 TRBV2 CASSVVGNQPQHF